The rows below give T cell receptor beta chains drawn from one sample of a study of blood T cells in healthy people across ages. TCRdb passed the 5' RACE reads through MiXCR, listing each CDR3 protein once. The repertoire holds around 990,000 distinct CDR3 sequences, with 35% to 40% as singletons. The sequenced material came from blood. These TCRs come from a man younger than 30 in good health. Both conserved end residues are part of each CDR3. The D gene is left open where the match is weak. Rows give clone size only sometimes, using once, few, many, or a class for an expanded clone.

d_gene	abundance	v_gene	j_gene	CDR3nt	CDR3aa
-	-	TRBV7-2	TRBJ2-7	TGTGCCAGCAGCTTAGATCTGGGGCGGTTTTGCAACGAGCAGTACTTC	CASSLDLGRFCNEQYF
-	-	TRBV29-1	TRBJ1-1	TGCAGCGTTGAACAGCGAACAGATGAAGCTTTCTTT	CSVEQRTDEAFF
TRBD1	-	TRBV12-3/TRBV12-4	TRBJ1-6	TGTGCCAGCGGGGACAGGGGTCAAAATTCACCCCTCCACTTT	CASGDRGQNSPLHF
-	-	TRBV20-1	TRBJ2-1	TGCAGTGCTACCCCTGGCACGGGATACAATGAGCAGTTCTTC	CSATPGTGYNEQFF
-	few	TRBV7-2	TRBJ1-5	TGTGCCAGCAGCTCCCAAGGAGATCAGCCCCAGCATTTT	CASSSQGDQPQHF
-	-	TRBV4-1	TRBJ1-2	TGCGCCAGCAGCCAAGGTACGGGGGCCGCCTATGGCTACACCTTC	CASSQGTGAAYGYTF
TRBD1	-	TRBV20-1	TRBJ2-7	TGCAGTGCTAGGACAGGGGGAAACTACGAGCAGTACTTC	CSARTGGNYEQYF
-	-	TRBV20-1	TRBJ2-1	TGCAGTGCCAGACCGGGACGTGGGTACGAGCAGTTCTTC	CSARPGRGYEQFF
TRBD1	-	TRBV20-1	TRBJ2-4	TGCAGTGCTAGGGGGGAGAGGACAGGCGACATTCAGTACTTC	CSARGERTGDIQYF
-	few	TRBV12-3/TRBV12-4	TRBJ1-1	TGTGCCAGCAGTTTAAGCCCTATGAACACTGAAGCTTTCTTT	CASSLSPMNTEAFF
-	few	TRBV11-2	TRBJ1-1	TGTGCCAGCAGCTTAGAACAGACGAACACTGAAGCTTTCTTT	CASSLEQTNTEAFF
-	-	TRBV7-9	TRBJ2-3	TGTGCCAGCAGCTTCGACCCGGCAGATACGCAGTATTTT	CASSFDPADTQYF
TRBD1	-	TRBV12-3/TRBV12-4	TRBJ1-1	TGTGCCAGCACTCAGGGGGCCGTTAACACTGAAGCTTTCTTT	CASTQGAVNTEAFF
-	few	TRBV20-1	TRBJ1-5	TGCAGTGCTAGTCTAAGGGGACGCGATAGCAATCAGCCCCAGCATTTT	CSASLRGRDSNQPQHF
-	few	TRBV7-2	TRBJ2-5	TGTGCCAGCAGCTTGGAGAGTAGCGTGGAGACCCAGTACTTC	CASSLESSVETQYF
TRBD2	-	TRBV4-2	TRBJ2-3	TGTGCCAGCAGCCAAGAACTAGCGGACCGCACAGATACGCAGTATTTT	CASSQELADRTDTQYF
-	many	TRBV20-1	TRBJ2-3	TGCAGTGCTAGAGATAATTACAGGGCAGATACGCAGTATTTT	CSARDNYRADTQYF
-	-	TRBV7-9	TRBJ1-2	TGTGCCAGCAGCCTTAGTCGAGGTTTACCTGGGGGAGGCTACACCTTC	CASSLSRGLPGGGYTF